The entry below describes one T cell receptor (beta chain). The data were taken from a study of blood T cell repertoires in COVID-19. On the study more broadly: Collection of acute and convalescent COVID-19 samples took place in the United States, Italy and Spain.

The V end was cut by 1 base, the J end by 0 bases, with 10 bases between. From germline, CDR1 is SGHDN and CDR2 FVKESK. This CDR3 is built from 16 residues. Per the original data handling: The assay estimated nucleated cells by amplifying reference gene primers. Produced via immunoSEQ multiplex PCR; TCRdb's table is partial and in-frame only. The D gene and trimming were derived from the DNA, and the V and J assignments and clone size from that table. The data contain over 200,000 clones, 70% to 90% of them singletons. Participant-given clinical history determined each cohort assignment. The clonotype was recovered from a woman between 45 and 60 years old who had recovered from COVID-19. The sample taken for sequencing was PBMCs or T cells enriched from blood (not recorded which). The chain employs TRBV14 and TRBJ1-3, with unresolved D. The CDR3 is CASSQGGMGSGNTIYF. The DNA of the CDR3 is TGTGCCAGCAGCCAAGGAGGGATGGGCTCTGGAAACACCATATATTTT.